Listed here are 20 T cell receptor beta chains from one sample, sequenced in a study of OX40 agonist ivuxolimab in advanced cancers. Profiling relied on immunoSEQ multiplex PCR, and the TCRdb table lists in-frame clones only, not all of them. The sample lists 69,000 or so clones; 80% to 90% were seen once. The specimen comprised CD4+ or CD8+ T cells sorted from blood, sampled in a trial of the OX40 agonist ivuxolimab. Every receptor here comes from an adult with an advanced solid tumor such as melanoma, head and neck, liver or kidney cancer.

The chain links TRBV7-9 to TRBJ2-1; the D call may be TRBD1 or TRBD2 (6 bases each). The CDR3 sequence is 15 residues long. V was trimmed by 3 bases and J by 7 bases, leaving 16 bases between them. Germline V CDR1 and CDR2: SEHNR, FQNEAQ (reference sequence). The CDR3 bases are TGTGCCAGCAGCTTTCCCAATTTAGGGGGGAATGAGCAGTTCTTC. It is translated as CASSFPNLGGNEQFF.

The rearrangement joins TRBV6-6 to TRBJ1-5, with 7 bases identical to TRBD1. Germline assignment: CDR1 MNHNY and CDR2 SVGAGI (reference sequence). The CDR3 is 14 amino acids. The trim removed 2 bases at V and 2 bases at J, leaving 0 bases unmatched. DNA of the CDR3: TGTGCCAGCAGTTACACAGGGGGCAATCAGCCCCAGCATTTT. This translates into CASSYTGGNQPQHF.

CDR3 DNA sequence: TGTGCCAGCAGATATATGGGCAATCAGCCCCAGCATTTT. Its translation: CASRYMGNQPQHF. V and J are TRBV28 and TRBJ1-5; no definite D call. The CDR3 is 13 residues long. The V and J ends lost 6 bases and 2 bases respectively, with 8 bases between them. The germline V gene encodes CDR1 MDHEN and CDR2 SYDVKM.

The genes are TRBV2 and TRBJ1-1, with D perhaps matching TRBD1 (5 bases). The germline gives CDR1 SNHLY, CDR2 FYNNEI. The V end lost 1 base, the J end lost 4 bases, and 7 bases lay between the germline ends. CDR3 length: 13 residues. The CDR3 sequence: CASSEGQSTEAFF. CDR3 DNA sequence: TGTGCCAGCAGTGAAGGACAGAGCACTGAAGCTTTCTTT. Full variable domain (missing parts from reference TRBV2 and TRBJ1-1): EPEVTQTPSHQVTQMGQEVILRCVPISNHLYFYWYRQILGQKVEFLVSFYNNEISEKSEIFDDQFSVERPDGSNFTLKIRSTKLEDSAMYFCASSEGQSTEAFFGQGTRLTVV.

This clone was picked up one time. The chain combines TRBV19 with TRBJ1-6, with D hard to call. Germline CDR1 and CDR2: LNHDA and SQIVND (reference sequence). The CDR3 contains 14 residues. V lost 5 bases and J 2 bases, leaving 7 bases between the germline ends. The CDR3 DNA follows: TGTGCCAGTAGTCCGGGAGCCTATAATTCACCCCTCCACTTT. Protein: CASSPGAYNSPLHF.

This clone was seen only a few times. The CDR3 sequence: CASSLLNRGSYDYGYTF. The CDR3, as DNA: TGTGCCAGCAGTTTACTTAATCGAGGGTCGTATGACTATGGCTACACCTTC. The chain links TRBV28 to TRBJ1-2; no firm D call. Trimming took off 2 bases at V and 3 bases at J, with 19 bases between the two ends. This CDR3 contains 17 residues. Germline V gene data show CDR1 as MDHEN and CDR2 as SYDVKM.

This clone has a handful of counts. This chain uses TRBV19 with TRBJ1-1; no clear D. The germline V gene has CDR1 LNHDA and CDR2 SQIVND (reference sequence). This CDR3 is 13 amino acids long. V was pared by 3 bases and J by 8 bases, with 13 bases between. CDR3 sequence: CASSITPGIEAFF. In DNA form, the CDR3 reads TGTGCCAGTAGTATTACCCCGGGTATAGAAGCTTTCTTT.

In this sample, this clone turned up once. J is TRBJ2-7 and V is TRBV11-2; the D gene is possibly TRBD1 (6 bases). Germline V gene lookup returns CDR1 SGHAT and CDR2 FQNNGV. The germline V and J ends were trimmed by 3 bases and 7 bases, with 13 bases remaining between them. CDR3 length: 13 amino acids. The CDR3 loop is CASSLGHREEQYF. As DNA, the CDR3 is TGTGCCAGCAGCTTGGGACACCGTGAAGAGCAGTACTTC.

The chain combines TRBV11-2 with TRBJ1-1, with 7 bases matching TRBD1. The CDR3 contains 16 residues. In germline, CDR1 is SGHAT, CDR2 FQNNGV. J lost 6 bases, V lost 1 base, and 11 bases had no gene match. The CDR3 nucleotides read TGTGCCAGCAGCTTAGCCCCCCTGACAGGGATAGCTGAAGCTTTCTTT. It encodes CASSLAPLTGIAEAFF.

This clone was recorded once. V gene TRBV7-9 combines with J gene TRBJ1-4; TRBD1 matches at 9 bases. CDR1 and CDR2 from the germline V gene are SEHNR and FQNEAQ (reference sequence). The CDR3 spans 15 residues. J was trimmed by 4 bases and V by 5 bases; bases with no gene match: 5. The CDR3 region has the DNA TGTGCCAGCAGCCCGACGACAGGGGGTAATGAAAAACTGTTTTTT. Amino acid sequence: CASSPTTGGNEKLFF.

This clone has just one count. This chain links TRBV28 with TRBJ1-1; the D gene is possibly TRBD1 (5 bases). Germline V gene sequence: CDR1 MDHEN, CDR2 SYDVKM. The CDR3 length is 15 residues. V was shortened by 0 bases and J by 6 bases, with 14 bases between the two germline ends. CDR3: CASSLWAGGFAEAFF. CDR3 nucleotide sequence: TGTGCCAGCAGTTTATGGGCCGGGGGTTTTGCTGAAGCTTTCTTT.

J is TRBJ2-5 and V is TRBV7-9; 13 bases are a match to TRBD2. The germline V gene encodes CDR1 SEHNR and CDR2 FQNEAQ (reference sequence). The CDR3 is 15 amino acids. V shed 5 bases and J 3 bases; nucleotides not matched to a gene: 3. DNA for the CDR3: TGTGCCAGCAGCCACGGACTAGCGGGAGAAGAGACCCAGTACTTC. Protein: CASSHGLAGEETQYF.

The sample holds a few counts of this clone. This chain joins TRBV21-1 and TRBJ2-6; the table's D call, TRBD2, was not checked against the DNA. TRBV21-1 is shown as a pseudogene. This CDR3 region has 17 residues. The CDR3 reads CASSIPGELSGANVLTF. The CDR3 region has the DNA TGTGCCAGCAGCATTCCCGGAGAGCTGTCTGGGGCCAACGTCCTGACTTTC.

The CDR3 region is CASSRDGNNEQFF. CDR3 bases: TGTGCCAGCAGCCGGGACGGAAACAATGAGCAGTTCTTC. The rearrangement uses TRBV4-2 and TRBJ2-1; D is tentatively TRBD1 or TRBD2 (5 bases each). Trimming cost V 4 bases and J 5 bases, with 9 bases left between them. The germline V gene has CDR1 LGHNA and CDR2 YNFKEQ. This CDR3 comprises 13 residues.

This sequence joins TRBV2 and TRBJ2-4, with D possibly matching TRBD1 (6 bases). V was trimmed by 5 bases and J by 5 bases, leaving 10 bases between them. The CDR3 covers 13 residues. CDR1 is SNHLY, CDR2 FYNNEI, per germline. The CDR3 region has the DNA TGTGCCAGCAGTTCGGACAGCCAAAACATTCAGTACTTC. This encodes CASSSDSQNIQYF. The whole variable domain, filled in from reference TRBV2 and TRBJ2-4, reads EPEVTQTPSHQVTQMGQEVILRCVPISNHLYFYWYRQILGQKVEFLVSFYNNEISEKSEIFDDQFSVERPDGSNFTLKIRSTKLEDSAMYFCASSSDSQNIQYFGAGTRLSVL.

The chain is built from TRBV10-3 and TRBJ2-1; weak D call: TRBD1 (6 bases). The CDR3 has 13 residues. Germline-derived CDR1 and CDR2 are ENHRY and SYGVKD. V was clipped by 10 bases and J by 7 bases, with 17 bases between them. CDR3 sequence reads: CATERDNSNEQFF. The CDR3 bases are TGTGCCACCGAGAGGGACAACTCGAATGAGCAGTTCTTC.

The chain is built from TRBV27 and TRBJ1-4; D is possibly TRBD1 (6 bases). Trimming removed 5 bases at V and 6 bases at J, with 25 bases between. Germline assignment: CDR1 MNHEY and CDR2 SMNVEV (reference sequence). CDR3 length: 18 amino acids. The CDR3 region is CASSPRPLTGGRDEKLFF. As DNA, the CDR3 is TGTGCCAGCAGTCCAAGGCCCCTTACGGGGGGGCGCGATGAAAAACTGTTTTTT.

Comment on this clone: The same CDR3 arises from other DNA sequences in this sample as well. J is TRBJ2-7 and V is TRBV27; TRBD2 is a possible D gene (6 bases). Trimming took 3 bases from V and 3 from J, leaving 6 bases between them. This CDR3 is built from 12 residues. CDR1 and CDR2 from the germline V gene are MNHEY and SMNVEV (reference sequence). The CDR3 region is CASSLGGYEQYF. CDR3 bases: TGTGCCAGCAGTTTGGGAGGCTACGAGCAGTACTTC.

In its sample, this clone was seen once. V gene TRBV19 combines with J gene TRBJ2-1; D is possibly TRBD2 (6 bases). This CDR3 is 16 amino acids long. Deletions cut 7 bases from V and 1 base from J, with 17 bases between. Germline CDR1 and CDR2: LNHDA and SQIVND (reference sequence). The CDR3 nucleotides are TGTGCCAGTATCTATAACCACGGAGGGTCCTACAATGAGCAGTTCTTC. Protein sequence: CASIYNHGGSYNEQFF.

This rearrangement joins TRBV7-8 to TRBJ2-7; D uncertain. V was cut by 4 bases and J by 3 bases, with 13 bases left in between. The CDR3 contains 14 residues. Germline CDR1 and CDR2: SGHVS and FQNEAQ. CDR3 protein: CASSSLAPIYEQYF. In DNA form, the CDR3 reads TGTGCCAGCAGCTCGCTCGCCCCCATCTACGAGCAGTACTTC.